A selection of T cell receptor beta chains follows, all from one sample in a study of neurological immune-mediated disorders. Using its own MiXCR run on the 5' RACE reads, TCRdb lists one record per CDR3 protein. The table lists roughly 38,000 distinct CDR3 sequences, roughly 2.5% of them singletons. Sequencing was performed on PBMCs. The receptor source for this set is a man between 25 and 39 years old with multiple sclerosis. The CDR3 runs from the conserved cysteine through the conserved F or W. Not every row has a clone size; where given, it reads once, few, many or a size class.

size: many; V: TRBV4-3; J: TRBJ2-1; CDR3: CASSQVLTGEQFF
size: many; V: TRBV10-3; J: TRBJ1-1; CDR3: CAVSGEYGTVTEAFF
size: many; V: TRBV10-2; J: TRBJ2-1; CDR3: CASGQGLAVNEQFF
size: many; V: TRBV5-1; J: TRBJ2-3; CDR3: CASSLDPLAGKRGGRADTQYF
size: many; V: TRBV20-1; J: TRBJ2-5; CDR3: CSAHRGGETQYF
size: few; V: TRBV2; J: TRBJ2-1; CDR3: CASPRQGKGNEQFF
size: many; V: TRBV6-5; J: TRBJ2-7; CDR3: CASRTQGGYEQYF
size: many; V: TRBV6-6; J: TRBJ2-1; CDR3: CASSYSVLAGVVTGNEQFF
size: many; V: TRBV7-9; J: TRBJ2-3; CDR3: CASSLPGLTGAYTDTQYF
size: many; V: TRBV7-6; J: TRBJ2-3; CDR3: CASSLGTSDTDTQYF
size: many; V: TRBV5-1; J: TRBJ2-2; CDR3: CASSYRDGELFF
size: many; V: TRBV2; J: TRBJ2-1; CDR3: CASSPVRGPKYNEQFF
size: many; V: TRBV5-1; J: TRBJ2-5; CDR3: CASSLEGASGGPWETQYF
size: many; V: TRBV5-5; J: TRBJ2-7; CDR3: CASSLTGDRYEQYF
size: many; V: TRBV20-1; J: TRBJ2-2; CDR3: CSARDSGRSSITGELFF
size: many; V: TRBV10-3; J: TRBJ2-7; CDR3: CAISGEGKSYEQYF
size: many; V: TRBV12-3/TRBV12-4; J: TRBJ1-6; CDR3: CATRDGNSPLHF
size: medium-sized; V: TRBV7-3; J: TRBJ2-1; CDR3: CASSESGSYNEQFF
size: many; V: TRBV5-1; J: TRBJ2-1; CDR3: CASSGAGVTYNEQFF
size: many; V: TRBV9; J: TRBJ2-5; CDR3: CASSSGSGETQYF
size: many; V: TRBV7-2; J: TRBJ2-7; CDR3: CASSQRQGLYHEQYF
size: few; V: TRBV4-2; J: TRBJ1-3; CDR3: CASSQDNAVAGNTIYF
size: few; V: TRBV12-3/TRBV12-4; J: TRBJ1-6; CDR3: CASSTTGNSTLNF
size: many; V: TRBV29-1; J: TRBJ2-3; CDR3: CSGGTGGTDTQYF
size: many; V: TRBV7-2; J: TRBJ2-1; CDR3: CASSSSGINEQFF
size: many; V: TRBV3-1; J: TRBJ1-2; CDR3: CASSEGQGAYGYTF
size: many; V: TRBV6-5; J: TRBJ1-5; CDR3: CASSYEGGRNQPQHF
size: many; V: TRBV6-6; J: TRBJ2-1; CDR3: CASISNNEQFF
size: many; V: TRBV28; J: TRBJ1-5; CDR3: CASKKRGQENQPQHF
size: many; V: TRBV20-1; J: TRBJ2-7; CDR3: CSARDRAGWEQYF
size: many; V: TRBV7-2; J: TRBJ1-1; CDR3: CASSFFRRPNTEAFF
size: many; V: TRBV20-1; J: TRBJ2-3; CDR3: CSATTGTAYHTQYF
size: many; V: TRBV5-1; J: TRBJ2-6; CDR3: CASSKLEGISGANVLTF
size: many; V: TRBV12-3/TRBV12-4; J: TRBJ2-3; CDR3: CASSPTGISTDTQYF
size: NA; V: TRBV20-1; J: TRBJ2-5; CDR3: CSADGAGGPRETQYF
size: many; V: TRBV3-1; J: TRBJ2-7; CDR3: CASSHGLYEQYF
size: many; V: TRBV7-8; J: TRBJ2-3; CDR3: CASSARLAGGRTYTDTQYF
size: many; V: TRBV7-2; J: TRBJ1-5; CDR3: CASSFGSYSNQPQHF
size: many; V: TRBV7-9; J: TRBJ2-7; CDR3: CASSPPPGLGGEQYF
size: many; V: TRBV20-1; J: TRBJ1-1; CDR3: CSAPAGSNTEAFF
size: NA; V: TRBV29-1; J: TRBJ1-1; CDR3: CSAGTGDTEAFF
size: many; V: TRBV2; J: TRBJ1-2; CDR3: CASSGRAHGYTF
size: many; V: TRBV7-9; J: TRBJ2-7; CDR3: CASSSDGRSWGFYEQYF
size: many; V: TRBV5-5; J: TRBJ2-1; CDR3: CASSLAEIRSSYNEQFF
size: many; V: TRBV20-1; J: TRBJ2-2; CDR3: CSARQGAGELFF
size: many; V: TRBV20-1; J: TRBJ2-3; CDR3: CSARVEGSATDTQYF
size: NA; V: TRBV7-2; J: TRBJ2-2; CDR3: CASSLKGELFF
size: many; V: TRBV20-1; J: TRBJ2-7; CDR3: CSARALTGVYEQYF
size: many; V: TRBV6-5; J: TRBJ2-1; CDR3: CASGRQSYNEQFF
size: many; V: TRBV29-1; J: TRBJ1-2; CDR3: CSVVSHLGGYTF
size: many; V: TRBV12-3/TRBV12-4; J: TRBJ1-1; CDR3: CASSGSTGVGWTEAFF
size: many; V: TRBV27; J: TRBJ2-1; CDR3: CASKIAGVTYNEQFF
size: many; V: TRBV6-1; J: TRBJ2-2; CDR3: CASSDRGSTGELFF
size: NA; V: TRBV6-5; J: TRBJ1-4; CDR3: CASRSLQDEKLFF
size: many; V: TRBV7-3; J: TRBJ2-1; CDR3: CASSLVGSPSSYNEQFF
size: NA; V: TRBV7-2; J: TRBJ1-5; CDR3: CASSLDKRPNQPQHF
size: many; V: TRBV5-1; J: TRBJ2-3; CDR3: CASSPGQGAGSDTQYF
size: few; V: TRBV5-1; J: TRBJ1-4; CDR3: CASSPTGVTNEKLFF
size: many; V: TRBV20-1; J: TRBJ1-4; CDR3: CSARSGQLEKLFF